One and the same sample provided the 9 T cell receptor beta chains below, sequenced in a study of blood T cell repertoires in COVID-19. Assay used: immunoSEQ multiplex PCR; TCRdb lists only in-frame clones, some missing. Of 400,000 to 450,000 clones listed, around 86% are singletons. The material sequenced was peripheral blood. The receptors come from a woman aged 30 to 39 with active or convalescent COVID-19.

This clone was found once. This chain connects TRBV10-3 to TRBJ2-7; TRBD1 is a possible D gene (6 bases). Germline values: CDR1 ENHRY, CDR2 SYGVKD. Between the trimmed V and J ends, which lost 3 bases and 7 bases, there was a span of 13 bases. The CDR3 length is 13 residues. The CDR3 protein is CAISEGQSTEQYF. CDR3 nucleotides: TGTGCCATCAGTGAAGGACAGTCTACGGAGCAGTACTTC.

The chain joins TRBV7-8 to TRBJ1-1; D is unresolved. The CDR3 runs to 12 residues. Trimming shortened V by 7 bases and J by 4 bases, and 10 bases separated the two germline ends. Per the germline V gene, CDR1 is SGHVS and CDR2 is FQNEAQ. The CDR3 DNA follows: TGTGCCAGCACGAGTGTTACCACTGAAGCTTTCTTT. Translation: CASTSVTTEAFF.

The chain carries TRBV7-6 and TRBJ2-1; 7 positions agree with TRBD2. Germline CDR1 reads SGHVS; CDR2 reads FNYEAQ. Unmatched junction bases numbered 2, after V lost 1 base and J lost 2 bases. This CDR3 spans 15 amino acids. CDR3 sequence: CASSLVAGAYNEQFF. The CDR3 DNA follows: TGTGCCAGCAGCTTAGTGGCGGGGGCCTACAATGAGCAGTTCTTC.

J is TRBJ1-5 and V is TRBV19, with 7 nucleotides matching TRBD1. The CDR3 loop spans 18 amino acids. Germline lookup yields CDR1 LNHDA and CDR2 SQIVND (reference sequence). V was clipped by 3 bases and J by 0 bases; unmatched bases: 11. As DNA, the CDR3 is TGTGCCAGTAGTATCGCAGGGGGAGGCGGGTATAGCAATCAGCCCCAGCATTTT. This translates into CASSIAGGGGYSNQPQHF. The variable domain in full, with the rest retrieved from reference TRBV19 and TRBJ1-5, is DGGITQSPKYLFRKEGQNVTLSCEQNLNHDAMYWYRQDPGQGLRLIYYSQIVNDFQKGDIAEGYSVSREKKESFPLTVTSAQKNPTAFYLCASSIAGGGGYSNQPQHFGDGTRLSIL.

The rearrangement joins TRBV4-1 to TRBJ2-7, with TRBD1 matching 7 bases. Unmatched junction bases numbered 8, after V lost 3 bases and J lost 0 bases. Per the germline V gene, CDR1 is MGHRA and CDR2 is YSYEKL. This CDR3 is built from 16 residues. The CDR3 is CASSQSPGTVSYEQYF. In DNA form, the CDR3 reads TGCGCCAGCAGCCAGAGTCCCGGGACAGTCTCCTACGAGCAGTACTTC.

This chain connects TRBV11-2 to TRBJ2-7; 10 bases fit TRBD1. The CDR3 runs to 15 residues. Germline loops: CDR1 SGHAT, CDR2 FQNNGV. V lost 6 bases to trimming and J lost 0 bases; unmatched junction nucleotides: 5. This CDR3 reads CASSQGQGGSYEQYF. CDR3 bases: TGTGCCAGCAGTCAAGGACAGGGGGGCTCCTACGAGCAGTACTTC.

The J gene is TRBJ1-4, the V gene TRBV19, with 8 bases matching TRBD1. J was trimmed by 8 bases and V by 9 bases; bases with no gene match: 8. The CDR3 length is 13 residues. CDR1 is LNHDA, CDR2 SQIVND, per germline (reference sequence). The CDR3 sequence is CASQDRAEEKLFF. The CDR3 coding sequence is TGTGCCAGCCAGGACAGGGCGGAGGAAAAACTGTTTTTT.

The chain joins TRBV6-5 to TRBJ2-7, with 10 bases lining up with TRBD2. CDR3 length equals 15 residues. Germline values: CDR1 MNHEY, CDR2 SVGAGI. The V segment lost 1 base and the J segment 4 bases; nucleotides outside the gene matches: 4. The chain's CDR3 is CASSYLASGGYEQYF. The CDR3 coding sequence is TGTGCCAGCAGTTACTTAGCTAGCGGGGGATACGAGCAGTACTTC.

This chain links TRBV2 with TRBJ2-7; D is perhaps TRBD1 (6 bases). The CDR3 consists of 18 residues. Germline CDR1 is SNHLY and CDR2 is FYNNEI. Deletions cut 1 base from V and 5 bases from J, with 24 bases between. The CDR3 spells CASSEGFWVGRGSDEQYF. CDR3 coding DNA: TGTGCCAGCAGTGAAGGATTTTGGGTCGGCAGGGGCTCGGACGAGCAGTACTTC.